This TCR beta chain came from a study of molecular identifiers for immune sequencing clone quantification. CD8+CD4-CCR7+CD45RA+ sorting gave the naive CD8 T cells. Library preparation followed earlier protocols using designated TCR primers. MiXCR, applied by TCRdb to the PCR reads, yields one record per CDR3 protein. The sample carries some 680,000 distinct CDR3 sequences, over 25% recorded once. To note about this clonotype: The antigen is unknown. A read error may explain this, as a much larger clone is one base away. The conserved closing phenylalanine or tryptophan is absent in this CDR3, likely reflecting a read error.

This CDR3 has 15 amino acids. Germline lookup yields CDR1 SGHTA and CDR2 FQGNSA. V was clipped by 6 bases and J by 4 bases, with 16 bases between them. Study findings and constraints: Among about a million naive cells, as was reported, spiked Jurkat TCR RNA from one cell was detectable.

The TCR was taken from a human donor in good health. Some libraries in this study had Jurkat cell RNA spiked in. Sequencing was performed on naive CD8+ T cells from blood, with Jurkat cell RNA spiked in. The subset was: FACS-sorted CD8+CD4-CCR7+CD45RA+ naive T cells. This sequence joins TRBV7-2 and TRBJ2-1; D is uncertain. CDR3 sequence: CASRSKPLPYNEQFL. CDR3 bases: TGTGCCAGCAGATCAAAGCCACTACCATACAATGAGCAGTTCCTC.